The clone carrying this T cell receptor beta chain appeared a few times. MiXCR, applied by TCRdb to the 5' RACE reads, yields one record per CDR3 protein. The table shows about 500,000 distinct CDR3 sequences, with roughly an eighth occurring only once. CDR1 and CDR2 (germline): SNHLY, FYNNEI. J gave up 0 bases and V 10 bases, and 8 bases lay outside the gene matches. The CDR3 runs 14 residues. This record belongs to a study of identical twins. These sequences were also reported in another study, on yellow fever vaccine responses in identical twins.

The V and J genes are TRBV2 and TRBJ2-7; TRBD2 aligns across 8 bases. This TCR came from a young woman in good health. Sequenced sample: CD4+ T cells sorted from blood. CDR3: CANEAGADSYEQYF. Here the CDR3 DNA reads TGTGCCAACGAAGCGGGGGCCGACTCCTACGAGCAGTACTTC.